These T cell receptor beta chains were read from a single sample in a study of T cell responses to AZD1222 COVID-19 vaccine. Clones were sequenced by immunoSEQ multiplex PCR, and TCRdb holds only the in-frame ones, with some missing. Found here are some 160,000 clones, approximately 91% of them singletons; the top ten hold about 1.8%. The input for sequencing was peripheral blood, taken 28 days after the second AZD1222 dose. The receptors were gathered from an adult who received the AZD1222 COVID-19 vaccine. CDR3s include the opening cysteine and the closing phenylalanine or tryptophan. The D gene is left open where the match is weak. The size field is filled for only some rows; it gives once, few, many or a size class.

>-|TRBJ2-3|TRBV24-1|-
TGTGCCACCAGTGACGCTGCTAGCACAGATACGCAGTATTTT
CATSDAASTDTQYF
>-|TRBJ2-3|TRBV7-3|-
TGTGCCAGCAGCTTATCCCAGAAGGGTACTAGCACAGATACGCAGTATTTT
CASSLSQKGTSTDTQYF
>-|TRBJ1-6|TRBV15|TRBD1
TGTGCCACCAGCAGAGGGGGACAGGGGTATAATTCACCCCTCCACTTT
CATSRGGQGYNSPLHF
>-|TRBJ2-1|TRBV7-2|-
TGTGCCAGCAGCTTAATGGCAGGGCGGAACAATGAGCAGTTCTTC
CASSLMAGRNNEQFF
>-|TRBJ1-1|TRBV27|-
TGTGCCAGCAGTTTAAGTCGGGACACTGAAGCTTTCTTT
CASSLSRDTEAFF
>-|TRBJ2-2|TRBV7-9|-
TGTGCCAGCAGCCCCAGATATTTAGGGGCCGGGGAGCTGTTTTTT
CASSPRYLGAGELFF
>-|TRBJ1-2|TRBV14|-
TGTGCCAGCAGCCAAGGACTGAACTATGGCTACACCTTC
CASSQGLNYGYTF
>once|TRBJ2-1|TRBV5-4|TRBD1
TGTGCCAGCAGCGTAGGGGGCTCGGACAATGAGCAGTTCTTC
CASSVGGSDNEQFF
>once|TRBJ1-1|TRBV11-3|-
TGTGCCAGCAGCATCGACAGATATAGCATGAACACTGAAGCTTTCTTT
CASSIDRYSMNTEAFF
>-|TRBJ1-6|TRBV19|-
TGTGCCAGTAGGAGAACGGGACAAAATAATTCACCCCTCCACTTT
CASRRTGQNNSPLHF
>few|TRBJ1-2|TRBV5-4|-
TGTGCCAGCAGCCACATGACTGGGAAGGAGAAGTATGGCTACACCTTC
CASSHMTGKEKYGYTF
>few|TRBJ2-2|TRBV2|-
TGTGCCAGCAGTGACAGGACGAACACCGGGGAGCTGTTTTTT
CASSDRTNTGELFF
>-|TRBJ1-4|TRBV5-1|TRBD1
TGCGCCAGCAGCCTCTACGGACAGGGGGCTGAAAAACTGTTTTTT
CASSLYGQGAEKLFF
>-|TRBJ2-7|TRBV7-6|-
TGTGCCAGCAGCTTAACTGGGGGGCAGAGCTCCTACGAGCAGTACTTC
CASSLTGGQSSYEQYF
>-|TRBJ2-1|TRBV15|-
TGTGCCACCAGCAGAGATCTCGGCAATCAGTTCTCCTACAATGAGCAGTTCTTC
CATSRDLGNQFSYNEQFF
>-|TRBJ2-5|TRBV7-6|-
TGTGCCAGCAGCTTAGGGGGCTTATCCCTCCAAGAGACCCAGTACTTC
CASSLGGLSLQETQYF
>once|TRBJ1-1|TRBV20-1|-
TGCAGTGCTAGAGGGGCAGGGGAAGCTTTCTTT
CSARGAGEAFF
>-|TRBJ1-2|TRBV5-1|TRBD1
TGCGCCAGCAGTTCACAGGACAGGGTAGGCGGCTACACCTTC
CASSSQDRVGGYTF
>-|TRBJ1-2|TRBV5-6|-
TGTGCCAGCACCCCTCGACGGATCTATGGCTACACCTTC
CASTPRRIYGYTF
>few|TRBJ2-7|TRBV30|TRBD1
TGTGCCTGGATTTCACAGGGGCCTAGCTCCTACGAGCAGTACTTC
CAWISQGPSSYEQYF
>-|TRBJ2-7|TRBV6-5|TRBD1
TGTGCCAGCAGACCGGGACAGGGGTACGAGCAGTACTTC
CASRPGQGYEQYF
>-|TRBJ1-2|TRBV11-2|TRBD1
TGTGCCAGCACCCAAGGAGGGGGCCCCAACTATGGCTACACCTTC
CASTQGGGPNYGYTF
>once|TRBJ2-2|TRBV2|-
TGTGCCAGCAGTGGCAAATCGGCGACCGGGACATACACCGGGGAGCTGTTTTTT
CASSGKSATGTYTGELFF
>-|TRBJ2-7|TRBV4-1|-
TGCGCCAGCAGCCAAGTAACAGGGCCCGAGCAGTACTTC
CASSQVTGPEQYF